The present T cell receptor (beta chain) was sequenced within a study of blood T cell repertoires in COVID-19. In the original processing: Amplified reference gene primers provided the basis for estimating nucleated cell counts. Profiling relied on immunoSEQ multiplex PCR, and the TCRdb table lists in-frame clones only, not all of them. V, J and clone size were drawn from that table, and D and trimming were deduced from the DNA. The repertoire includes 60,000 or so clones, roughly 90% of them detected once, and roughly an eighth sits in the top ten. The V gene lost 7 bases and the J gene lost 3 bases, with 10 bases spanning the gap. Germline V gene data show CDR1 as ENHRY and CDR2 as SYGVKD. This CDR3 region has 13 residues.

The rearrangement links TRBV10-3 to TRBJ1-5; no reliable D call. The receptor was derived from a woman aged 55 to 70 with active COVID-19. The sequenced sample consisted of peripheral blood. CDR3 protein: CAITTEVNQPQHF. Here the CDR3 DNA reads TGTGCCATCACAACAGAAGTCAATCAGCCCCAGCATTTT.